This is a list of T cell receptor beta chains from one sample in a study of cytomegalovirus exposure and HLA in healthy donors. TCRdb keeps only in-frame clones here, not all; method: immunoSEQ multiplex PCR. The table has about 85,000 clones, about 80% seen once; the top ten hold about 30%. Sequenced sample: PBMCs. The receptors come from a man aged 50-60 years in good health and CMV-seropositive. Each CDR3 is given with its conserved first and last residue. D genes are given only for firm matches. Part of the rows lack a size; the others show once, few, many or a class for expanded clones.

j_call: TRBJ2-1
cdr3_length: 14
d_call: TRBD1
v_call: TRBV19
clone_size: .
cdr3_aa: CASSIGTGYNEQFF
cdr3_nt: TGTGCCAGTAGTATAGGGACAGGTTACAATGAGCAGTTCTTC

j_call: TRBJ1-5
cdr3_length: 14
d_call: .
v_call: TRBV5-5
clone_size: .
cdr3_aa: CASGSGPSNQPQHF
cdr3_nt: TGTGCCAGCGGGTCTGGGCCAAGCAATCAGCCCCAGCATTTT

j_call: TRBJ1-5
cdr3_length: 15
d_call: .
v_call: TRBV7-9
clone_size: .
cdr3_aa: CASSLGSQINQPQHF
cdr3_nt: TGTGCCAGCAGCTTAGGCAGTCAGATCAATCAGCCCCAGCATTTT

j_call: TRBJ1-4
cdr3_length: 14
d_call: .
v_call: TRBV5-1
clone_size: .
cdr3_aa: CASSFDGDNEKLFF
cdr3_nt: TGCGCCAGCAGCTTCGACGGGGATAATGAAAAACTGTTTTTT

j_call: TRBJ2-1
cdr3_length: 11
d_call: .
v_call: TRBV7-8
clone_size: once
cdr3_aa: CASGEAYEQFF
cdr3_nt: TGTGCCAGCGGTGAGGCCTATGAGCAGTTCTTC

j_call: TRBJ1-1
cdr3_length: 14
d_call: .
v_call: TRBV30
clone_size: .
cdr3_aa: CAWSVIYGNTEAFF
cdr3_nt: TGTGCCTGGAGTGTGATATACGGGAACACTGAAGCTTTCTTT

j_call: TRBJ1-1
cdr3_length: 14
d_call: .
v_call: TRBV11-2
clone_size: few
cdr3_aa: CASSLEGGDTEAFF
cdr3_nt: TGTGCCAGCAGCTTAGAGGGGGGGGACACTGAAGCTTTCTTT

j_call: TRBJ1-1
cdr3_length: 12
d_call: .
v_call: TRBV29-1
clone_size: .
cdr3_aa: CSVERVAAEAFF
cdr3_nt: TGCAGCGTTGAGAGGGTGGCAGCCGAAGCTTTCTTT

j_call: TRBJ1-1
cdr3_length: 15
d_call: TRBD1
v_call: TRBV7-3
clone_size: .
cdr3_aa: CASSSQGAQNTEAFF
cdr3_nt: TGTGCCAGCAGCTCTCAGGGGGCGCAAAACACTGAAGCTTTCTTT

j_call: TRBJ2-1
cdr3_length: 14
d_call: .
v_call: TRBV29-1
clone_size: .
cdr3_aa: CSVDRDRQVDEQFF
cdr3_nt: TGCAGCGTCGACCGGGATCGGCAAGTCGATGAGCAGTTCTTC

j_call: TRBJ2-2
cdr3_length: 16
d_call: .
v_call: TRBV18
clone_size: few
cdr3_aa: CASSRTSDRGTGELFF
cdr3_nt: TGTGCCAGCTCGAGGACCTCGGATCGGGGCACCGGGGAGCTGTTTTTT

j_call: TRBJ1-5
cdr3_length: 16
d_call: .
v_call: TRBV6-5
clone_size: .
cdr3_aa: CASSYGGWGSNQPQHF
cdr3_nt: TGTGCCAGCAGTTACGGGGGCTGGGGGAGCAATCAGCCCCAGCATTTT

j_call: TRBJ1-1
cdr3_length: 16
d_call: TRBD1
v_call: TRBV11-1
clone_size: .
cdr3_aa: CASRLGQGAANTEAFF
cdr3_nt: TGTGCCAGCAGGCTGGGACAGGGGGCAGCGAACACTGAAGCTTTCTTT

j_call: TRBJ2-3
cdr3_length: 15
d_call: TRBD1
v_call: TRBV25-1
clone_size: few
cdr3_aa: CASSEGDRSTDTQYF
cdr3_nt: TGTGCCAGCAGTGAAGGGGACAGAAGCACAGATACGCAGTATTTT

j_call: TRBJ2-3
cdr3_length: 15
d_call: TRBD2
v_call: TRBV4-2
clone_size: .
cdr3_aa: CASSQSGLAGVTQYF
cdr3_nt: TGTGCCAGCAGCCAATCGGGACTAGCGGGAGTCACGCAGTATTTT

j_call: TRBJ2-3
cdr3_length: 15
d_call: TRBD2
v_call: TRBV6-4
clone_size: few
cdr3_aa: CASSGVAGDVDTQYF
cdr3_nt: TGTGCCAGCAGTGGGGTAGCGGGAGATGTGGATACGCAGTATTTT

j_call: TRBJ1-3
cdr3_length: 14
d_call: .
v_call: TRBV2
clone_size: .
cdr3_aa: CASSVNRIGNTIYF
cdr3_nt: TGTGCCAGCAGTGTGAACAGGATAGGAAACACCATATATTTT

j_call: TRBJ2-1
cdr3_length: 19
d_call: TRBD2
v_call: TRBV7-9
clone_size: .
cdr3_aa: CASSLWRTSGRLTYNEQFF
cdr3_nt: TGTGCCAGCAGCTTATGGCGGACTAGCGGGAGGCTAACCTACAATGAGCAGTTCTTC

j_call: TRBJ2-5
cdr3_length: 15
d_call: TRBD1
v_call: TRBV28
clone_size: few
cdr3_aa: CASSFGGDRGETQYF
cdr3_nt: TGTGCCAGCAGTTTTGGCGGAGACAGGGGGGAGACCCAGTACTTC

j_call: TRBJ2-3
cdr3_length: 15
d_call: .
v_call: TRBV6-1
clone_size: few
cdr3_aa: CASSEVGPGADTQYF
cdr3_nt: TGTGCCAGCAGTGAAGTTGGACCCGGGGCAGATACGCAGTATTTT

j_call: TRBJ2-7
cdr3_length: 15
d_call: TRBD2
v_call: TRBV7-9
clone_size: .
cdr3_aa: CASSLASGSTYEQYF
cdr3_nt: TGTGCCAGCAGCTTAGCCAGCGGGAGCACATACGAGCAGTACTTC

j_call: TRBJ2-1
cdr3_length: 13
d_call: TRBD1
v_call: TRBV6-1
clone_size: .
cdr3_aa: CAIDRESYNEQFF
cdr3_nt: TGTGCCATCGACAGGGAGTCCTACAATGAGCAGTTCTTC

j_call: TRBJ2-1
cdr3_length: 15
d_call: TRBD2
v_call: TRBV4-3
clone_size: .
cdr3_aa: CASSQEAWTSDEQFF
cdr3_nt: TGCGCCAGCAGCCAAGAGGCTTGGACTAGCGATGAGCAGTTCTTC

j_call: TRBJ2-1
cdr3_length: 15
d_call: TRBD2
v_call: TRBV5-6
clone_size: .
cdr3_aa: CASNLQGTSLTEQFF
cdr3_nt: TGTGCCAGTAACCTTCAGGGGACTAGTTTGACTGAGCAGTTCTTC

j_call: TRBJ1-2
cdr3_length: 14
d_call: .
v_call: TRBV5-1
clone_size: .
cdr3_aa: CASSSGRGNYGYTF
cdr3_nt: TGCGCCAGCAGCTCAGGCCGGGGGAACTATGGCTACACCTTC

j_call: TRBJ2-2
cdr3_length: 14
d_call: TRBD1
v_call: TRBV5-1
clone_size: .
cdr3_aa: CASSFQGDGSELFF
cdr3_nt: TGCGCCAGCAGCTTCCAGGGGGACGGTAGTGAGCTGTTTTTT

j_call: TRBJ2-1
cdr3_length: 17
d_call: TRBD2
v_call: TRBV18
clone_size: .
cdr3_aa: CASSPLPPSGAYNEQFF
cdr3_nt: TGTGCCAGCTCACCCCTTCCCCCTAGCGGAGCATACAATGAGCAGTTCTTC

j_call: TRBJ2-3
cdr3_length: 16
d_call: TRBD2
v_call: TRBV6-6
clone_size: .
cdr3_aa: CASSIRTSGRAYAQYF
cdr3_nt: TGTGCCAGCAGTATAAGGACTAGCGGGAGGGCCTATGCGCAGTATTTT

j_call: TRBJ2-5
cdr3_length: 15
d_call: TRBD2
v_call: TRBV7-2
clone_size: .
cdr3_aa: CASSQGLAGQETQYF
cdr3_nt: TGTGCCAGCAGCCAGGGACTAGCGGGACAAGAGACCCAGTACTTC

j_call: TRBJ1-1
cdr3_length: 14
d_call: TRBD1
v_call: TRBV30
clone_size: once
cdr3_aa: CAWSPQGGNTEAFF
cdr3_nt: TGTGCCTGGAGCCCGCAGGGGGGGAACACTGAAGCTTTCTTT

j_call: TRBJ2-5
cdr3_length: 13
d_call: .
v_call: TRBV7-8
clone_size: few
cdr3_aa: CASRPVPGETQYF
cdr3_nt: TGTGCCAGCAGACCGGTTCCGGGAGAGACCCAGTACTTC

j_call: TRBJ2-7
cdr3_length: 13
d_call: .
v_call: TRBV5-6
clone_size: .
cdr3_aa: CASSLTGTYEQYF
cdr3_nt: TGTGCCAGCAGCCTTACAGGGACCTACGAGCAGTACTTC

j_call: TRBJ2-1
cdr3_length: 16
d_call: TRBD1
v_call: TRBV5-4
clone_size: .
cdr3_aa: CASRRDRAPSYNEQFF
cdr3_nt: TGTGCCAGCAGGCGTGACAGGGCCCCCTCCTACAATGAGCAGTTCTTC

j_call: TRBJ2-1
cdr3_length: 14
d_call: TRBD1
v_call: TRBV6-4
clone_size: .
cdr3_aa: CASSQGASYNEQFF
cdr3_nt: TGTGCCAGCAGTCAGGGGGCCTCCTACAATGAGCAGTTCTTC

j_call: TRBJ1-3
cdr3_length: 13
d_call: .
v_call: TRBV6-1
clone_size: .
cdr3_aa: CASSEQGGNTIYF
cdr3_nt: TGTGCCAGCAGTGAACAGGGGGGAAACACCATATATTTT

j_call: TRBJ2-3
cdr3_length: 16
d_call: .
v_call: TRBV9
clone_size: .
cdr3_aa: CASTRADYTGTDTQYF
cdr3_nt: TGTGCCAGCACTCGGGCAGACTATACGGGCACAGATACGCAGTATTTT

j_call: TRBJ2-3
cdr3_length: 12
d_call: .
v_call: TRBV5-1
clone_size: .
cdr3_aa: CASSEGTDTQYF
cdr3_nt: TGCGCCAGCAGTGAGGGCACAGATACGCAGTATTTT

j_call: TRBJ1-4
cdr3_length: 15
d_call: .
v_call: TRBV4-3
clone_size: .
cdr3_aa: CASSQVSGLGEKLFF
cdr3_nt: TGCGCCAGCAGCCAAGTCTCAGGGCTCGGTGAAAAACTGTTTTTT

j_call: TRBJ1-2
cdr3_length: 14
d_call: TRBD1
v_call: TRBV18
clone_size: few
cdr3_aa: CASSTSTGWGGYTF
cdr3_nt: TGTGCCAGCTCAACCTCGACAGGGTGGGGTGGCTACACCTTC

j_call: TRBJ2-5
cdr3_length: 15
d_call: TRBD1
v_call: TRBV19
clone_size: .
cdr3_aa: CASSIRGTGLETQYF
cdr3_nt: TGTGCCAGTAGTATAAGGGGGACAGGGCTGGAGACCCAGTACTTC

j_call: TRBJ2-4
cdr3_length: 14
d_call: TRBD2
v_call: TRBV2
clone_size: .
cdr3_aa: CASSGGLAANIQYF
cdr3_nt: TGTGCCAGCAGTGGCGGACTAGCGGCAAACATTCAGTACTTC

j_call: TRBJ1-5
cdr3_length: 12
d_call: .
v_call: TRBV19
clone_size: .
cdr3_aa: CASSIGASPQHF
cdr3_nt: TGTGCCAGTAGTATAGGTGCAAGCCCCCAGCATTTT

j_call: TRBJ2-1
cdr3_length: 15
d_call: TRBD2
v_call: TRBV6-5
clone_size: medium-sized
cdr3_aa: CASSSGTSGYNEQFF
cdr3_nt: TGTGCCAGCAGTTCCGGGACTAGCGGCTACAATGAGCAGTTCTTC

j_call: TRBJ2-5
cdr3_length: 15
d_call: .
v_call: TRBV4-2
clone_size: .
cdr3_aa: CASSREPGLQETQYF
cdr3_nt: TGTGCCAGCAGCCGAGAACCGGGACTTCAAGAGACCCAGTACTTC

j_call: TRBJ2-3
cdr3_length: 16
d_call: .
v_call: TRBV9
clone_size: .
cdr3_aa: CASSVGGNRVADTQYF
cdr3_nt: TGTGCCAGCAGCGTAGGTGGGAACAGGGTGGCGGATACGCAGTATTTT

j_call: TRBJ1-1
cdr3_length: 15
d_call: TRBD1
v_call: TRBV4-1
clone_size: .
cdr3_aa: CASSPGQGGDTEAFF
cdr3_nt: TGCGCCAGCAGCCCCGGACAGGGGGGGGACACTGAAGCTTTCTTT

j_call: TRBJ2-4
cdr3_length: 18
d_call: .
v_call: TRBV5-1
clone_size: .
cdr3_aa: CASSLEAASPRAKNSQYF
cdr3_nt: TGCGCCAGCAGCTTGGAGGCTGCGTCCCCTCGAGCCAAAAACAGTCAGTACTTC

j_call: TRBJ2-1
cdr3_length: 15
d_call: .
v_call: TRBV30
clone_size: .
cdr3_aa: CAWTRRRSLGGEQFF
cdr3_nt: TGTGCCTGGACCCGGAGACGGTCGCTCGGGGGTGAGCAGTTCTTC

j_call: TRBJ1-1
cdr3_length: 18
d_call: TRBD1
v_call: TRBV7-9
clone_size: .
cdr3_aa: CSSSLVSGTGDRDTEAFF
cdr3_nt: TGTTCCAGCAGCTTAGTATCCGGGACAGGGGACAGGGACACTGAAGCTTTCTTT

j_call: TRBJ1-1
cdr3_length: 16
d_call: .
v_call: TRBV2
clone_size: .
cdr3_aa: CASSFTTVAYVTEAFF
cdr3_nt: TGTGCCAGCAGCTTTACGACAGTAGCATATGTTACTGAAGCTTTCTTT

j_call: TRBJ2-7
cdr3_length: 15
d_call: TRBD2
v_call: TRBV5-4
clone_size: .
cdr3_aa: CASSRGGTSSYEQYF
cdr3_nt: TGTGCCAGCAGCCGCGGGGGGACCAGTTCCTACGAGCAGTACTTC

j_call: TRBJ2-5
cdr3_length: 15
d_call: TRBD2
v_call: TRBV5-1
clone_size: .
cdr3_aa: CASSHKAGGQETQYF
cdr3_nt: TGCGCCAGCAGCCATAAAGCGGGAGGGCAAGAGACCCAGTACTTC

j_call: TRBJ1-1
cdr3_length: 13
d_call: .
v_call: TRBV7-7
clone_size: .
cdr3_aa: CASSLGQNTEAFF
cdr3_nt: TGTGCCAGCAGCTTGGGGCAGAACACTGAAGCTTTCTTT

j_call: TRBJ2-1
cdr3_length: 13
d_call: .
v_call: TRBV4-2
clone_size: .
cdr3_aa: CASSQDGLNEQFF
cdr3_nt: TGTGCCAGCAGCCAAGACGGACTAAATGAGCAGTTCTTC

j_call: TRBJ2-3
cdr3_length: 15
d_call: .
v_call: TRBV29-1
clone_size: .
cdr3_aa: CSVDRGYRGTDTQYF
cdr3_nt: TGCAGCGTTGACCGGGGGTACCGCGGAACAGATACGCAGTATTTT

j_call: TRBJ2-3
cdr3_length: 17
d_call: TRBD2
v_call: TRBV7-9
clone_size: once
cdr3_aa: CASSSQIAGGLADTQYF
cdr3_nt: TGTGCCAGCAGCTCCCAAATAGCGGGAGGTCTTGCAGATACGCAGTATTTT

j_call: TRBJ1-1
cdr3_length: 17
d_call: TRBD1
v_call: TRBV7-6
clone_size: .
cdr3_aa: CASSFLPGTARRVEAFF
cdr3_nt: TGTGCCAGCAGCTTCCTCCCGGGGACAGCACGCCGCGTTGAAGCTTTCTTT